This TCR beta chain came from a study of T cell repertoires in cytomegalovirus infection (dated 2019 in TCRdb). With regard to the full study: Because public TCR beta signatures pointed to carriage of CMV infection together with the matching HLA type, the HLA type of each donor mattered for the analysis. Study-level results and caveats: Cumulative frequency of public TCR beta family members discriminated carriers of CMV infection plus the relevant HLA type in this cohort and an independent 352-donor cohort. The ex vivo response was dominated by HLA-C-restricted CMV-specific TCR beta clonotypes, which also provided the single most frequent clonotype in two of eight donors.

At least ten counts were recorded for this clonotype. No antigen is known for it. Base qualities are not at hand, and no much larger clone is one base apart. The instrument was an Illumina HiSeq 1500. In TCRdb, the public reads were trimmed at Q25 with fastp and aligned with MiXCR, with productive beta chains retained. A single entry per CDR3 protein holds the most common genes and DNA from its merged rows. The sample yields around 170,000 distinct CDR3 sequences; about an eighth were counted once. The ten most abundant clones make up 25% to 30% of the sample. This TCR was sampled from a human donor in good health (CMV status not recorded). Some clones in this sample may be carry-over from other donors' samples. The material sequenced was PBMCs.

The CDR3 here reads CASSSPYSGANVLTF. The DNA reads TGTGCCAGCAGTTCTCCCTACTCTGGGGCCAACGTCCTGACTTTC. Recombination linked TRBV6-2 or TRBV6-3 to TRBJ2-6; the D gene identity is not certain. The junction carries 7 bases between V and J, which are trimmed by 4 bases and 0 bases respectively. CDR1 and CDR2 are read off the germline V gene as MNHEY and SVGEGT. Counted from cysteine to phenylalanine, this CDR3 has 15 amino acids. Only the CDR3 portion is preserved as DNA: 45 bases, with reading frame beginning at the first base.